The next 10 T cell receptor beta chains were all read from a single sample in a study of response to subunit inactivated influenza vaccine. TCRdb reprocessed the RT-PCR reads via MiXCR and lists one record per CDR3 protein. The repertoire holds hundreds of thousands of distinct CDR3 sequences, with just over 20% as singletons. The material sequenced was PBMCs from blood, taken about 20 months after vaccination. The receptor source for this set is a man aged 45-69 years who received an inactivated influenza vaccine.

This clonotype was recorded a few times. V is TRBV7-9 and J is TRBJ2-3; D possibly matches TRBD1 or TRBD2 (6 bases each). The V end lost 1 base, the J end lost 5 bases, and 13 bases lay between the germline ends. This CDR3 is 15 amino acids long. CDR1 and CDR2 (germline): SEHNR, FQNEAQ (reference sequence). The CDR3 spells CASSLVPGGGDTQYF. CDR3 bases: TGTGCCAGCAGCTTAGTGCCCGGGGGCGGAGATACGCAGTATTTT.

In its sample, this clonotype was seen a few times. The chain couples TRBV11-2 to TRBJ2-7; TRBD2 matches 9 bases. With V trimmed by 0 bases and J by 0 bases, 3 bases remained unmatched. CDR3 size: 16 residues. Looked up from germline, CDR1 is SGHAT and CDR2 is FQNNGV. CDR3 bases: TGTGCCAGCAGCTTAGATCTAGCGGGGCCCTCCTACGAGCAGTACTTC. Amino acid sequence: CASSLDLAGPSYEQYF.

This clonotype was seen more than once but under ten times. The V call is TRBV6-1, the J call TRBJ2-3, with D possibly being TRBD2 (7 bases). This CDR3 comprises 15 residues. V was pared by 6 bases and J by 2 bases, with 15 bases between. Germline V CDR1 and CDR2: MNHNS, SASEGT. The CDR3 loop reads CASRRGRGITDTQYF. CDR3 sequence (DNA): TGTGCCAGCAGACGTGGGAGGGGGATCACAGATACGCAGTATTTT.

This clonotype was seen only once. The rearrangement links TRBV3-1 to TRBJ2-7; D call uncertain. Germline V gene lookup returns CDR1 LGHDT and CDR2 YNNKEL (reference sequence). Trimming took off 3 bases at V and 6 bases at J, with 9 bases between the two ends. The CDR3 covers 12 residues. In DNA form, the CDR3 reads TGTGCCAGCAGCCATATGGGCCTCGAGCAGTACTTC. Translation gives CASSHMGLEQYF.

The gene calls are TRBV6-5 and TRBJ2-3; 12 nucleotides match TRBD2. The germline CDR1 and CDR2 sequences are MNHEY and SVGAGI. Unmatched junction bases numbered 5, after V lost 2 bases and J lost 2 bases. The CDR3 sequence is 17 residues long. DNA of the CDR3: TGTGCCAGCAGTTACGGGGCTAGCGGGAGGGACACAGATACGCAGTATTTT. Protein sequence: CASSYGASGRDTDTQYF.

This chain uses TRBV30 with TRBJ1-4; D not certain. The CDR3 is 11 residues long. The germline CDR1 and CDR2 sequences are GTSNPN and SVGIG (reference sequence). The V and J ends lost 2 bases and 5 bases respectively, with 3 bases between them. CDR3 loop: CAWSRNEKLFF. CDR3 nucleotide sequence: TGTGCCTGGAGTCGAAATGAAAAACTGTTTTTT.

This clonotype was detected many times. DNA for the CDR3: TGCGCCAGCAGCTTATCGGGACAGGGAAATCAGCCCCAGCATTTT. This sequence encodes CASSLSGQGNQPQHF. The rearrangement joins TRBV5-1 to TRBJ1-5; the match to TRBD1 covers 9 bases. Trimming took 2 bases from V and 4 from J; bases not matched to a gene: 4. CDR3 size: 15 residues. CDR1 is SGHRS, CDR2 YFSETQ, per germline.

The J gene is TRBJ1-4, the V gene TRBV9, with 7 bases lining up with TRBD1. J lost 6 bases, V lost 3 bases, and 11 bases had no gene match. This CDR3 has 16 amino acids. Germline CDR1 is SGDLS and CDR2 is YYNGEE. The CDR3 region has the DNA TGTGCCAGCAGCGATTCTCCGGGACAGCTATATGAAAAACTGTTTTTT. This sequence encodes CASSDSPGQLYEKLFF.

This clonotype was counted a single time. V gene TRBV28 combines with J gene TRBJ2-2; D is uncertain. The CDR3 length is 14 residues. CDR1 MDHEN and CDR2 SYDVKM come from the germline V gene. V lost 6 bases and J lost 1, with 9 bases in between. CDR3 amino acids: CASSYDGNTGELFF. DNA for the CDR3: TGTGCCAGCAGCTACGACGGGAACACCGGGGAGCTGTTTTTT. Full variable domain (missing parts from reference TRBV28 and TRBJ2-2): DVKVTQSSRYLVKRTGEKVFLECVQDMDHENMFWYRQDPGLGLRLIYFSYDVKMKEKGDIPEGYSVSREKKERFSLILESASTNQTSMYLCASSYDGNTGELFFGEGSRLTVL.

The rearrangement links TRBV5-5 to TRBJ1-2; no clear D gene. Trimming removed 1 base at V and 8 bases at J, with 9 bases between. CDR3 length: 12 amino acids. Germline V lookup: CDR1 SGHKS, CDR2 YYEKEE (reference sequence). The CDR3: CASSLYPQGYTF. The CDR3 region has the DNA TGTGCCAGCAGCTTGTACCCACAGGGCTACACCTTC.